This T cell receptor beta chain was identified in a study of blood T cell repertoires in COVID-19. As for the study in general: The United States, Italy and Spain provided the acute and convalescent COVID-19 samples.

Everyone who took part was about 18 to 89 years old, and they came from about 23 US areas. Which cohort a participant joined came from the clinical history participants gave. Here immunoSEQ multiplex PCR was the method, and the copy in TCRdb shows in-frame clones only, minus some. Seen here are about 300,000 clones, roughly 86% observed once, and the top ten hold approximately 2.4%. CDR1 SGHRS and CDR2 YFSETQ come from the germline V gene. The CDR3 extends over 18 amino acids. The J segment lost 0 bases and the V segment lost 4 bases, leaving 10 bases of the junction unmatched. Sequences were obtained from PBMCs or T cells enriched from blood (not recorded which). This sequence was found in a woman aged 18-29 years who had recovered from COVID-19. The gene calls are TRBV5-1 and TRBJ2-6, with 7 bases matching TRBD1. The CDR3 sequence: CASSTNRQGPSGANVLTF. CDR3 DNA sequence: TGCGCCAGCAGCACAAATCGACAGGGACCCTCTGGGGCCAACGTCCTGACTTTC.